The 11 T cell receptor beta chains listed next were all sequenced from one sample in a study of read filtering for tumor transcriptome and immune sequencing (dated by TCRdb to 2018 to 2020). Sequencer: Illumina HiSeq 4000. Starting from around 400 ng RNA, TCR libraries were constructed with the Immunoverse kit using molecular barcoded adaptors that cover the alpha/delta and beta/gamma chains. TCRdb redid the processing of the public reads, applying fastp at Q25 and MiXCR, and retained in-frame beta chains. Each entry is one CDR3 protein sequence, shown with its most common DNA and genes. This sample comprises about 130,000 distinct CDR3 sequences, 10% to 15% of them detected only once. Together, the top ten hold 11% of the sample. The source material was a population of CD138-negative cells sorted from bone marrow. The cell subset or site tag for this specimen amounts to: bone marrow mononuclear cells depleted of CD138+ plasma/myeloma cells by negative magnetic selection. These TCRs come from a donor over 35 with multiple myeloma.

This clonotype was counted a few times. V usage is TRBV7-2 and J usage is TRBJ2-7; D is unresolved. CDR3 length: 13 amino acids. V was pared by 5 bases and J by 2 bases, with 10 bases between. Germline CDR1 reads SGHTA; CDR2 reads FQGNSA. The CDR3 here is CASSPFSAYEQYF. The CDR3, as DNA: TGTGCCAGCAGCCCCTTTTCAGCCTACGAGCAGTACTTC.

In its sample, this clonotype was seen many times. The V gene is TRBV29-1, the J gene TRBJ1-4; 11 positions agree with TRBD1. Germline V gene data show CDR1 as SQVTM and CDR2 as ANQGSEA. J gave up 12 bases and V 8 bases, and 11 bases lay outside the gene matches. The CDR3 contains 13 residues. CDR3 nucleotides: TGCAGCTCCTCGGGACAGGGGGGATCGGAACTGTTTTTT. This gives the protein CSSSGQGGSELFF.

This clonotype occurred a few times. The chain uses TRBV7-9 and TRBJ1-3; D may be TRBD1 (5 bases). The CDR3 totals 15 residues. V gave up 7 bases and J gave up 0 bases, with 13 bases separating them. The germline gives CDR1 SEHNR, CDR2 FQNEAQ (reference sequence). The DNA of the CDR3 is TGTGCCAGCACCCCTGGGGGAGGCTCTGGAAACACCATATATTTT. It is translated as CASTPGGGSGNTIYF.

In this sample, this clonotype turned up many times. CDR3 amino acids: CASSKSEGWNEQFF. CDR3 nucleotides: TGTGCCAGCAGCAAAAGCGAGGGTTGGAATGAGCAGTTCTTC. The chain has TRBV4-2 and TRBJ2-1; weak D call: TRBD2 (5 bases). The CDR3 is 14 amino acids. The V gene's germline CDR1 is LGHNA and CDR2 YNFKEQ. V lost 5 bases and J 7 bases, leaving 15 bases between the germline ends.

This clonotype has ten or more counts. An end of the junction does not agree with germline; a read error may underlie this. The V gene is TRBV5-1, the J gene TRBJ2-1; 14 bases match TRBD2. The germline V gene has CDR1 SGHRS and CDR2 YFSETQ. The CDR3 extends over 15 amino acids. This CDR3 reads CASSLTSGRGNEQFF. DNA for the CDR3: TGTGCCAGCAGCCTGACTAGCGGGAGGGGTAATGAGCAGTTCTTC.

This clonotype was seen many times. The rearrangement joins TRBV6-4 to TRBJ2-3; 9 nucleotides agree with TRBD2. The junction had 7 bases not matched to a gene; V was cut back by 7 bases and J by 5 bases. The CDR3 is 14 amino acids. Germline V gives CDR1 MRHNA, CDR2 SNTAGT. The CDR3 bases are TGTGCCAGCAAGTTGGAGCGGGGGGAAGATACGCAGTATTTT. Its translation: CASKLERGEDTQYF.

This clonotype has more than one count but fewer than ten. The gene calls are TRBV28 and TRBJ2-5; D perhaps matches TRBD1 (6 bases). The CDR3 loop spans 14 amino acids. Germline V CDR1 and CDR2: MDHEN, SYDVKM. The V gene lost 4 bases and the J gene lost 2 bases, with 11 bases spanning the gap. Here the CDR3 reads CASSSTGRQETQYF. Here the CDR3 DNA reads TGTGCCAGCAGTTCGACAGGTCGGCAAGAGACCCAGTACTTC.

This clonotype appeared many times. The V and J genes are TRBV12-3 or TRBV12-4 and TRBJ1-2; maybe TRBD1 (6 bases). The CDR3 has 16 amino acids. Trimming took off 2 bases at V and 0 bases at J, with 13 bases between the two ends. The CDR3 reads CASSLILGQTNYGYTF. For the CDR3, the DNA is TGTGCCAGCAGTTTAATCCTAGGACAGACTAACTATGGCTACACCTTC.

This clonotype was observed a few times. A much larger clone sits a single nucleotide away, making a read error possible. The chain links TRBV10-3 to TRBJ1-1; D is uncertain. Between the trimmed V and J ends, which lost 11 bases and 1 base, there was a span of 20 bases. CDR1 and CDR2 (germline): ENHRY, SYGVKD. The CDR3 loop spans 15 amino acids. The CDR3 DNA sequence: TGTGCCTTCAAATTGAGCGATTTGAGGAACACTGAAGCTTTCTTT. Encoded protein: CAFKLSDLRNTEAFF.

In its sample, this clonotype was seen many times. The rearrangement joins TRBV29-1 to TRBJ2-1; 9 nucleotides line up with TRBD2. The germline V gene encodes CDR1 SQVTM and CDR2 ANQGSEA. Germline trimming cut 6 bases from V and 4 bases from J; bases unmatched to any gene: 7. This CDR3 comprises 14 residues. This chain's CDR3 is CSVILAGPYNEQFF. The CDR3 nucleotides read TGCAGCGTGATACTAGCGGGCCCTTACAATGAGCAGTTCTTC.

This clonotype turned up a few times. The chain couples TRBV7-8 to TRBJ1-1; 11 nucleotides agree with TRBD1. The CDR3 totals 15 residues. CDR1 and CDR2 (germline): SGHVS, FQNEAQ. The J segment lost 3 bases and the V segment lost 5 bases, leaving 5 bases of the junction unmatched. Written as DNA, the CDR3 is TGTGCCAGCAGCCCGGACAGGGGGCGGGACACTGAAGCTTTCTTT. Translating gives CASSPDRGRDTEAFF.